One sample yielded the 5 T cell receptor beta chains listed below, sequenced in a study of CD8 T cell repertoires and HIV-1 epitope variants. These receptors' antigens are unknown. Sequencing was performed with immunoSEQ multiplex PCR; in TCRdb, only in-frame clones are kept and a portion is missing. In the table there are under 7,000 clones, about 60% of which are singletons. The material sequenced was cultured CD8+ T cells derived from PBMCs. Receptors were obtained from a male donor with HIV.

This clone was counted a few times. This chain links TRBV15 with TRBJ2-2; D remains unclear. The CDR3 runs 13 residues. Trimming removed 8 bases at V and 2 bases at J, with 9 bases between. Germline V gene lookup returns CDR1 LNHNV and CDR2 YYDKDF (reference sequence). Here the CDR3 reads CATHHSNTGELFF. The CDR3 DNA reads TGTGCCACCCATCATAGCAACACCGGGGAGCTGTTTTTT.

This clone was observed a handful of times. V gene TRBV13 combines with J gene TRBJ2-7, with D unresolved. Germline lookup yields CDR1 PRHDT and CDR2 FYEKMQ (reference sequence). V was pared by 5 bases and J by 7 bases, with 9 bases between. The length of the CDR3 is 11 residues. This CDR3 is CASSLNLEQYF. In DNA, the CDR3 is TGTGCCAGCAGCCTGAACCTAGAGCAGTACTTC. Full variable domain (missing parts from reference TRBV13 and TRBJ2-7): AAGVIQSPRHLIKEKRETATLKCYPIPRHDTVYWYQQGPGQDPQFLISFYEKMQSDKGSIPDRFSAQQFSDYHSELNMSSLELGDSALYFCASSLNLEQYFGPGTRLTVT.

This clone came up once. The chain couples TRBV11-1 to TRBJ1-2; maybe TRBD1 (5 bases). This CDR3 contains 11 residues. Germline V gene sequence: CDR1 SGHAT, CDR2 FQDESV (reference sequence). The germline V and J ends were trimmed by 6 bases and 14 bases, with 16 bases remaining between them. The CDR3 loop reads CASSWDGDKTF. The CDR3, as DNA: TGTGCCAGCAGTTGGGACGGCGATAAAACCTTC.

V usage is TRBV28 and J usage is TRBJ1-5; D uncertain. This CDR3 is 12 amino acids long. The germline V and J ends were trimmed by 5 bases and 4 bases, with 6 bases remaining between them. CDR1 is MDHEN, CDR2 SYDVKM, per germline. The CDR3 loop reads CASSMGNQPQHF. The CDR3 DNA is TGTGCCAGCAGTATGGGTAATCAGCCCCAGCATTTT.

This chain links TRBV15 with TRBJ2-5, with D perhaps matching TRBD1 (6 bases). Germline V CDR1 and CDR2: LNHNV, YYDKDF (reference sequence). V gave up 5 bases and J gave up 4 bases, with 14 bases separating them. The CDR3 is 14 amino acids. The CDR3, as DNA: TGTGCCACCAGCGTTAGAGGGGGTAGAGAGACCCAGTACTTC. Amino acid sequence: CATSVRGGRETQYF.